What follows are 25 T cell receptor beta chains derived from one specimen sequenced in a study of shared clonotypes between healthy human individuals. The table came from immunoSEQ multiplex PCR; TCRdb's copy has only in-frame clones and leaves some out. The sample has millions of clones, approximately 94% seen once. It was CD45RO-negative cells, positively selected for CCR7, that made up naive CD8 cells, with terminally differentiated effector memory CD45RA+ cells excluded. The sequenced material came from naive CD8+ T cells sorted from blood. These TCRs come from a man aged 18 to 30 in good health.

The chain employs TRBV2 and TRBJ2-5; 8 nucleotides match TRBD1. V shed 7 bases and J 3 bases; nucleotides not matched to a gene: 7. Germline V gene data show CDR1 as SNHLY and CDR2 as FYNNEI. The CDR3 is 14 residues long. CDR3 DNA: TGTGCCAGCACCCGCGTACAGGGGGAAGAGACCCAGTACTTC. Encoded protein: CASTRVQGEETQYF.

This chain uses TRBV19 with TRBJ2-3, with a weak D call TRBD2 (6 bases). CDR3 size: 14 residues. V shed 1 base and J shed 4 bases, with 9 bases lying between them. Germline assignment: CDR1 LNHDA and CDR2 SQIVND (reference sequence). The CDR3 here is CASSIGAGADTQYF. The CDR3, as DNA: TGTGCCAGTAGTATAGGAGCGGGTGCAGATACGCAGTATTTT.

The chain links TRBV7-9 to TRBJ2-5, with a weak D call TRBD2 (7 bases). Germline V gives CDR1 SEHNR, CDR2 FQNEAQ (reference sequence). V lost 5 bases and J 2 bases, leaving 15 bases between the germline ends. This CDR3 comprises 15 residues. The CDR3 DNA sequence: TGTGCCAGCAGCGAGGTGGGGGGGCATCAAGAGACCCAGTACTTC. It specifies CASSEVGGHQETQYF.

The genes are TRBV10-3 and TRBJ2-3; the D is unclear. The V gene's germline CDR1 is ENHRY and CDR2 SYGVKD. V was pared by 3 bases and J by 7 bases, with 5 bases between. The CDR3 loop spans 11 amino acids. CDR3 in amino acids: CAISDSYTQYF. The CDR3, as DNA: TGTGCCATCAGTGACAGTTATACGCAGTATTTT.

V is TRBV6-5 and J is TRBJ1-2; no reliable D call. The CDR3 length is 14 residues. The V end was cut by 5 bases, the J end by 1 base, with 11 bases between. Germline CDR1 MNHEY, CDR2 SVGAGI. The CDR3, as DNA: TGTGCCAGCAGTATGACGGGTAATAACTATGGCTACACCTTC. Encoded protein: CASSMTGNNYGYTF.

This clone has just one count. This chain connects TRBV9 to TRBJ2-3, with D tentatively TRBD2 (6 bases). The ends were cut back, 4 bases at V and 4 bases at J, with 16 bases in the middle. The CDR3 contains 15 residues. Germline CDR1 SGDLS, CDR2 YYNGEE. CDR3 region: CASSSAGFTADTQYF. CDR3 coding DNA: TGTGCCAGCAGCTCAGCGGGCTTCACCGCAGATACGCAGTATTTT.

The genes are TRBV6-7 and TRBJ2-7; no clear D gene. Being an ORF, TRBV6-7 has a function that is uncertain. The CDR3 contains 14 residues. Trimming took off 7 bases at V and 2 bases at J, with 15 bases between the two ends. In DNA form, the CDR3 reads TGTGCCAGCACCCTCCCGTGGCCCCCCTACGAGCAGTACTTC. It yields the protein CASTLPWPPYEQYF.

The chain carries TRBV29-1 and TRBJ2-1; D is ambiguous. This CDR3 has 15 residues. The ends were cut back, 3 bases at V and 0 bases at J, with 12 bases in the middle. In germline, CDR1 is SQVTM, CDR2 ANQGSEA. CDR3 loop: CSVEYEESSYNEQFF. The CDR3 DNA reads TGCAGCGTTGAGTATGAAGAGAGCTCCTACAATGAGCAGTTCTTC.

For this clone: The same CDR3 also results from other DNA sequences found in this sample. The chain employs TRBV9 and TRBJ1-1; D remains unclear. V was trimmed by 4 bases and J by 1 base, leaving 8 bases between them. The CDR3 consists of 13 residues. Germline V gene data show CDR1 as SGDLS and CDR2 as YYNGEE. The CDR3 loop is CASSFGGNTEAFF. In DNA, the CDR3 is TGTGCCAGCAGCTTCGGTGGGAACACTGAAGCTTTCTTT. The full variable domain, with the rest looked up from reference TRBV9 and TRBJ1-1, is DSGVTQTPKHLITATGQRVTLRCSPRSGDLSVYWYQQSLDQGLQFLIQYYNGEERAKGNILERFSAQQFPDLHSELNLSSLELGDSALYFCASSFGGNTEAFFGQGTRLTVV.

The rearrangement uses TRBV9 and TRBJ1-2; D gene ambiguous. Germline CDR1 and CDR2: SGDLS and YYNGEE. V lost 4 bases to trimming and J lost 4 bases, with 11 bases between them. This CDR3 is built from 13 residues. Written as DNA, the CDR3 is TGTGCCAGCAGCCTCATGGCGGGCTATGGCTACACCTTC. It is translated as CASSLMAGYGYTF.

This clone was seen more than once but under ten times. Additional DNA sequences in this sample encode the identical CDR3. This chain connects TRBV19 to TRBJ1-5, with D possibly matching TRBD1 (6 bases). V dropped 3 bases and J dropped 3 bases, with 9 bases sitting between them. CDR1 and CDR2 (germline): LNHDA, SQIVND (reference sequence). This CDR3 is built from 14 residues. DNA for the CDR3: TGTGCCAGTAGTATCCGGGACAACAATCAGCCCCAGCATTTT. It specifies CASSIRDNNQPQHF.

The V and J genes are TRBV9 and TRBJ1-3; 9 bases are shared with TRBD1. Germline V gives CDR1 SGDLS, CDR2 YYNGEE. The CDR3 covers 15 residues. The J segment lost 8 bases and the V segment lost 0 bases, leaving 6 bases of the junction unmatched. The CDR3 DNA sequence: TGTGCCAGCAGCGTAGTCACAGGGGGCACGGACACCATATATTTT. This sequence encodes CASSVVTGGTDTIYF.

The chain carries TRBV2 and TRBJ2-1; D gene unclear. The CDR3 covers 13 residues. The ends were cut back, 3 bases at V and 3 bases at J, with 6 bases in the middle. Germline loops: CDR1 SNHLY, CDR2 FYNNEI. CDR3 protein: CASSDPGYNEQFF. Written as DNA, the CDR3 is TGTGCCAGCAGTGATCCAGGCTACAATGAGCAGTTCTTC.

J is TRBJ2-7 and V is TRBV5-6, with 8 bases lining up with TRBD2. The ends lost 4 bases at V and 0 bases at J; junction bases unmatched: 12. Germline V gene data show CDR1 as SGHDT and CDR2 as YYEEEE. This CDR3 has 17 residues. For the CDR3, the DNA is TGTGCCAGCAGCCTCACTCTGGGTAGCGGGATCTCCTACGAGCAGTACTTC. Protein product: CASSLTLGSGISYEQYF.

V gene TRBV6-6 combines with J gene TRBJ1-1, with a weak D call TRBD1 (6 bases). The ends were cut back, 0 bases at V and 2 bases at J, with 13 bases in the middle. Germline loops: CDR1 MNHNY, CDR2 SVGAGI (reference sequence). The CDR3 length is 16 residues. CDR3 nucleotides: TGTGCCAGCAGTTACTCGCCTCCAGGGGAAAACACTGAAGCTTTCTTT. As protein: CASSYSPPGENTEAFF.

The V gene is TRBV4-1, the J gene TRBJ1-1; a possible D gene is TRBD1 (6 bases). V lost 0 bases and J 1 base, leaving 9 bases between the germline ends. CDR3 length: 15 amino acids. From germline, CDR1 is MGHRA and CDR2 YSYEKL. CDR3 region: CASSQDLRGNTEAFF. The CDR3 nucleotides read TGCGCCAGCAGCCAAGATCTCAGGGGGAACACTGAAGCTTTCTTT.

This sequence joins TRBV9 and TRBJ1-1; D perhaps matches TRBD1 (5 bases). Per the germline V gene, CDR1 is SGDLS and CDR2 is YYNGEE. Trimming removed 0 bases from V and 1 base from J, with 10 bases in between. This CDR3 has 15 amino acids. The CDR3 DNA sequence: TGTGCCAGCAGCGTAGGTTCAGGGCAGAACACTGAAGCTTTCTTT. The encoded protein is CASSVGSGQNTEAFF.

This chain uses TRBV11-2 with TRBJ2-7; D is ambiguous. From germline, CDR1 is SGHAT and CDR2 FQNNGV. The length of the CDR3 is 15 residues. Trimming pared 4 bases from V and 0 bases from J, leaving 13 bases between. CDR3 DNA: TGTGCCAGCAGCTCCGGCTCTAGTAGCTCCTACGAGCAGTACTTC. This encodes CASSSGSSSSYEQYF.

This rearrangement joins TRBV27 to TRBJ1-1, with no clear D. V was trimmed by 0 bases and J by 0 bases, leaving 11 bases between them. The germline CDR1 and CDR2 sequences are MNHEY and SMNVEV (reference sequence). The CDR3 is 16 residues long. The CDR3: CASSLSRGDMNTEAFF. The CDR3 DNA is TGTGCCAGCAGTTTATCTCGGGGAGATATGAACACTGAAGCTTTCTTT.

The gene calls are TRBV13 and TRBJ2-1; TRBD2 matches 9 bases. Germline CDR1 reads PRHDT; CDR2 reads FYEKMQ (reference sequence). The CDR3 is made up of 15 amino acids. The V gene end was trimmed by 2 bases and the J gene end by 7 bases; junction bases not matched to a gene: 6. As DNA, the CDR3 is TGTGCCAGCAGCTTATCCGCGGGAGGGAGGAATGAGCAGTTCTTC. Amino acids: CASSLSAGGRNEQFF.

In its sample, this clone was seen once. In nucleotides, the CDR3 is TGTGCCAGCAGTTCGCGGGAGATCGAGACCCAGTACTTC. This codes for CASSSREIETQYF. The chain employs TRBV6-5 and TRBJ2-5; TRBD2 aligns across 7 bases. Trimming cost V 4 bases and J 5 bases; bases outside gene matches: 4. CDR3 size: 13 residues. Germline V CDR1 and CDR2: MNHEY, SVGAGI.

The count of this clone is one. DNA for the CDR3: TGTGCCAGCTCTAGCGGGATGAACACCGGGGAGCTGTTTTTT. Amino acid sequence: CASSSGMNTGELFF. The chain recombines TRBV7-9 with TRBJ2-2; 9 nucleotides line up with TRBD2. V dropped 8 bases and J dropped 1; count of bases not matched to a gene: 2. Germline CDR1 is SEHNR and CDR2 is FQNEAQ (reference sequence). This CDR3 spans 14 amino acids.

This chain uses TRBV27 with TRBJ1-1; no definite D call. Germline CDR1 and CDR2: MNHEY and SMNVEV (reference sequence). Trimming took 2 bases from V and 3 from J, leaving 7 bases between them. The length of the CDR3 is 13 residues. CDR3 residues: CASSLKPYTEAFF. The CDR3 nucleotides are TGTGCCAGCAGTTTAAAACCGTACACTGAAGCTTTCTTT.

The chain uses TRBV4-1 and TRBJ1-1; a weak D match, TRBD1 (6 bases). The germline gives CDR1 MGHRA, CDR2 YSYEKL. The CDR3 extends over 18 amino acids. V was clipped by 2 bases and J by 0 bases, with 19 bases between them. CDR3 sequence reads: CASSQTQSRAGVNTEAFF. The CDR3 DNA sequence: TGCGCCAGCAGCCAAACCCAATCTCGGGCAGGGGTGAACACTGAAGCTTTCTTT.

The gene calls are TRBV27 and TRBJ1-5; 8 bases agree with TRBD1. CDR3 size: 16 residues. V lost 10 bases and J lost 0; bases outside the gene matches: 11. Per germline, CDR1 MNHEY and CDR2 SMNVEV (reference sequence). Here the CDR3 DNA reads TGTGCCACTTCACCCTCACAGGGGGATAGCAATCAGCCCCAGCATTTT. This encodes CATSPSQGDSNQPQHF.